One T cell receptor (beta chain) is described in this entry. Its antigen remains unknown. Here immunoSEQ multiplex PCR was the method, and the copy in TCRdb shows in-frame clones only, minus some. Found here are 41,000 or so clones, over 75% of them singletons; the top ten hold roughly 3.7%. The data are from a study of OX40 agonist ivuxolimab in advanced cancers. Background on the study: Ivuxolimab is a fully human IgG2 antibody that activates OX40 (CD134). The dose-escalation cohort was around 83% male, with a mean age of 60 years, ranging roughly 23 to 85. The study's findings and limits: Some of the lowest clonal expansion was seen in partial responders at 0.1-3.0 mg/kg. On average, CD8+ T cells showed a greater number of expanded clones than CD4+.

Looked up from germline, CDR1 is SGHAT and CDR2 is FQNNGV. V gave up 4 bases and J gave up 2 bases; unmatched junction bases: 5. The CDR3 consists of 14 residues. The source of this sequence is an adult with an advanced solid tumor such as melanoma, head and neck, liver or kidney cancer. The source was CD4+ or CD8+ T cells sorted from blood, collected in a trial of the OX40 agonist ivuxolimab. This sequence joins TRBV11-2 and TRBJ2-7; 7 nucleotides match TRBD2. As DNA, the CDR3 is TGTGCCAGCAGCTCACTAGCGCTACCCTACGAGCAGTACTTC. It is translated as CASSSLALPYEQYF.